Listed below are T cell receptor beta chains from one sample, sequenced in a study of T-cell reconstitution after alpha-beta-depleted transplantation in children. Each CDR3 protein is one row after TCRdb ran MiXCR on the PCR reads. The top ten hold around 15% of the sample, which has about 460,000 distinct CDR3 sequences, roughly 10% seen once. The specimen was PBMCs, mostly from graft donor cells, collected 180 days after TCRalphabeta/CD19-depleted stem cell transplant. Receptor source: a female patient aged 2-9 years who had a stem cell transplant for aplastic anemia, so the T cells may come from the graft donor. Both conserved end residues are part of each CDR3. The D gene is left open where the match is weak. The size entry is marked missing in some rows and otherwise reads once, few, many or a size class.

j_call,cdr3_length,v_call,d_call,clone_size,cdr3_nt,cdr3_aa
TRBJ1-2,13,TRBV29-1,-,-,TGCAGCGCAGCTGGGAAGGGGGTTTATGGCTACACCTTC,CSAAGKGVYGYTF
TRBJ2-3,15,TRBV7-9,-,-,TGTGCCAGCAGCCCCTCCGAGGGCTATTCCGATACGCAGTATTTT,CASSPSEGYSDTQYF
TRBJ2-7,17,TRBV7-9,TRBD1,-,TGTGCCAGCAGCTCGTTAGGACAGGGGTACAACTCCTACGAGCAGTACTTC,CASSSLGQGYNSYEQYF
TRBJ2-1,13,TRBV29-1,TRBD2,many,TGCAGCGTTGCACTAGCGGTCTACAATGAGCAGTTCTTC,CSVALAVYNEQFF
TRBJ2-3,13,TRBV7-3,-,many,TGTGCCAGCAGCTTAAAGTATCGAGATACGCAGTATTTT,CASSLKYRDTQYF
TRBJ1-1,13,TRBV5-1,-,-,TGCGCCAGCAGCCTGCTCCGGGGGGGTGAAGCTTTCTTT,CASSLLRGGEAFF
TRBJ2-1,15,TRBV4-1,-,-,TGCGCCAGCAGACTTTTGACCCTCGGGGGCGATGAGCAGTTCTTC,CASRLLTLGGDEQFF
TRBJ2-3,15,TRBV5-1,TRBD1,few,TGCGCCAGCAGCCCGCGGACAGGGAATATAGATACGCAGTATTTT,CASSPRTGNIDTQYF
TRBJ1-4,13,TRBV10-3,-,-,TGTGCCACCGGAGGCCCGGGATTTGAAAAACTGTTTTTT,CATGGPGFEKLFF
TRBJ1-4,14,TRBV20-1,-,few,TGCAGTGCTAGTATGGGACCCGGGCCCGAAAAACTGTTTTTT,CSASMGPGPEKLFF
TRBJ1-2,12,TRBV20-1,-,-,TGCAGTGCCACGGACAGATACTATGGCTACACCTTC,CSATDRYYGYTF
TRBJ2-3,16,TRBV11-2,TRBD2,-,TGTGCCAGCAGCTCCTGGGGGGGACTAGCATCAGATACGCAGTATTTT,CASSSWGGLASDTQYF
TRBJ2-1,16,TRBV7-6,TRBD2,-,TGTGCCAGCAGCGTAATTGGATGGCGGGAGACAAATGAGCAGTTCTTC,CASSVIGWRETNEQFF
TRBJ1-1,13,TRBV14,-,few,TGTGCCAGCAGCCAAGGGGGAAGTTCTGAAGCTTTCTTT,CASSQGGSSEAFF
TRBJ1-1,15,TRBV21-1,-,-,TGTGCCAGCAGCACCGGGGGGGCCTCGTGGACTGAAGCTTTCTTT,CASSTGGASWTEAFF
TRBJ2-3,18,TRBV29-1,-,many,TGCAGCGTTGACCCGGACAGGGCAAGCGGGAGGCGCACAGATACGCAGTATTTT,CSVDPDRASGRRTDTQYF
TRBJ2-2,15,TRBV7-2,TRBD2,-,TGTGCCAGCAGCCAGAAGGGACTACCCACCGGGGAGCTGTTTTTT,CASSQKGLPTGELFF
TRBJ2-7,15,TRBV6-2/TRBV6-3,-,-,TGTGCCAGCAGTTATGCCTCGGGGAACCCCTACGAGCAGTACTTC,CASSYASGNPYEQYF
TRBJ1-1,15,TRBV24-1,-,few,TGTGCCACCAGTGATGCCGGGACACCGAACACTGAAGCTTTCTTT,CATSDAGTPNTEAFF
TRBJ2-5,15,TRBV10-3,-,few,TGTGCCATCAGCCAGACCGAGGGGCTCCAAGAGACCCAGTACTTC,CAISQTEGLQETQYF
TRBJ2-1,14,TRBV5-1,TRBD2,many,TGCGCCAGCAGCTTCCCTAGCGGGATGCCCAAGCAGTTCTTC,CASSFPSGMPKQFF
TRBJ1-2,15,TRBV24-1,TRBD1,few,TGTGCCACCAGTGACCCCGACAGGGATAGACGGGGCTACACCTTC,CATSDPDRDRRGYTF
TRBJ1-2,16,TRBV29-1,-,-,TGCAGCGTTGAAGATGGGCAGTGGGGCTCCATCCCCGGCTACACCTTC,CSVEDGQWGSIPGYTF
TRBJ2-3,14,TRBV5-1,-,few,TGCGCCAGCAGCTCTTGGACAGCCACAGATACGCAGTATTTT,CASSSWTATDTQYF
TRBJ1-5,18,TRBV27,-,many,TGTGCCAGCAAAATTCTGGGCGGTCCGGGCCGCAAAAATCAGCCCCAGCATTTT,CASKILGGPGRKNQPQHF
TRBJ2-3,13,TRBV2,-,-,TGTGCCAGCGGCAGGGGATACACAGATACGCAGTATTTT,CASGRGYTDTQYF
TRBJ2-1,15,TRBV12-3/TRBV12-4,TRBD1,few,TGTGCCAGCAGTCCATGGACAGGCCTTGGGGATGAGCAGTTCTTC,CASSPWTGLGDEQFF
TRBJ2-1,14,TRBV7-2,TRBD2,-,TGTGCCAGCAGCTTAAGCGGGGATAGCGGTGAGCAGTTCTTC,CASSLSGDSGEQFF
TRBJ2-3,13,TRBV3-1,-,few,TGTGCCAGCAGCCAGTCAGTGGGAGATACGCAGTATTTT,CASSQSVGDTQYF